This T cell receptor beta chain is drawn from a study of T-cell memory formation after mild COVID-19. The study's findings and limits: Researchers found some responding clones in pre-infection memory, a sign that cross-reactive memory joined. There was no confirmation that second-wave clones peaking on day 37 were SARS-CoV-2 specific. Mainly in CM and EM were contracting CD4+ clones; CD8+ were in EMRA.

A single record per CDR3 protein comes from TCRdb applying MiXCR to the 5' RACE reads. This sample carries about 350,000 distinct CDR3 sequences, 28% of them seen once, and the ten largest clones take roughly 14%. Trimming removed 3 bases from V and 10 bases from J; junction bases left unmatched: 4. There are 12 residues in the CDR3. Regarding this clonotype: The target antigen is unknown.

The chain uses TRBV12-3 or TRBV12-4 and TRBJ2-5, with TRBD1 matching 8 bases. Sequencing was done on a sample of PBMCs or a T cell subset sorted from them (not recorded which). This TCR came from an adult woman who had mild COVID-19 (a few samples of this study predate the infection). Cell type and time point are not known. CDR3 amino acids: CASSFGTGNQYF. As DNA, the CDR3 is TGTGCCAGCAGTTTCGGGACAGGCAACCAGTACTTC.